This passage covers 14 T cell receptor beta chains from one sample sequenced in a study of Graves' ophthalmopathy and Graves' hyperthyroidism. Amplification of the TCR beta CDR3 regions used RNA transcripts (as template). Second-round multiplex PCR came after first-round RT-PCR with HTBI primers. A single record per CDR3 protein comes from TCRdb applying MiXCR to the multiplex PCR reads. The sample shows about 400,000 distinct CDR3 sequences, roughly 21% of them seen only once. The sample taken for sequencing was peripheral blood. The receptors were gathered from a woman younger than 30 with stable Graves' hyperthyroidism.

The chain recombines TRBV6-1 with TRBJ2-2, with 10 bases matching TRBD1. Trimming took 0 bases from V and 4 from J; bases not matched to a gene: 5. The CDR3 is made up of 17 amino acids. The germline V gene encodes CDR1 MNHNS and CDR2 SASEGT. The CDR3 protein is CASSEARTGGFTGELFF. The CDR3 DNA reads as TGTGCCAGCAGTGAAGCTCGGACAGGGGGTTTCACCGGGGAGCTGTTTTTT.

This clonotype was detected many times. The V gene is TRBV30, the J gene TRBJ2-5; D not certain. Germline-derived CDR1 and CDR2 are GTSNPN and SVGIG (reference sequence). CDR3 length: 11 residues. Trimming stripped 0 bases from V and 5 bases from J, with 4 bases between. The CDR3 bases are TGTGCCTGGAGTGTAGCCGAGACCCAGTACTTC. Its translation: CAWSVAETQYF.

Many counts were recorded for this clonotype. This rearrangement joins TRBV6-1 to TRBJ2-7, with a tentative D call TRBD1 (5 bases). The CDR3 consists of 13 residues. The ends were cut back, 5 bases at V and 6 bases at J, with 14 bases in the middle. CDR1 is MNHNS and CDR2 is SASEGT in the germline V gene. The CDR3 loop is CASSLGVRREQYF. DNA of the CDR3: TGTGCCAGCAGTCTAGGGGTCCGACGCGAGCAGTACTTC.

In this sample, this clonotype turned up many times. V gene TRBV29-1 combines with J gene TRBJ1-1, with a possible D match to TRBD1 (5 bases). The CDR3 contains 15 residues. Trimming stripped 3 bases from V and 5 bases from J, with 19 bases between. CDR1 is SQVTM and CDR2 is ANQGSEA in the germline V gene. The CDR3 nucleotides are TGCAGCGTTGACGCGCGTCCGGGGGTCCGTACTGAAGCTTTCTTT. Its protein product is CSVDARPGVRTEAFF.

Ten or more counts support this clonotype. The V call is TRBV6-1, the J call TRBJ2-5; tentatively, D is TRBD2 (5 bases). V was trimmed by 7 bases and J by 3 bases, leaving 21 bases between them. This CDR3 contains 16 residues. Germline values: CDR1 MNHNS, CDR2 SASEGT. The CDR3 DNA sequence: TGTGCCAGCACCCCCATTCGTGGCCGGGGAGAAGAGACCCAGTACTTC. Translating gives CASTPIRGRGEETQYF.

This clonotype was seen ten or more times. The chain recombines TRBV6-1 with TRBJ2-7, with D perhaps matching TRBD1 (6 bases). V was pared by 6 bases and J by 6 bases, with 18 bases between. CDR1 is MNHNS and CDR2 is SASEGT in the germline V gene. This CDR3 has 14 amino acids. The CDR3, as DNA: TGTGCCAGCAGAAGAGGACAGCAACCCGCCGAGCAGTACTTC. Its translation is CASRRGQQPAEQYF.

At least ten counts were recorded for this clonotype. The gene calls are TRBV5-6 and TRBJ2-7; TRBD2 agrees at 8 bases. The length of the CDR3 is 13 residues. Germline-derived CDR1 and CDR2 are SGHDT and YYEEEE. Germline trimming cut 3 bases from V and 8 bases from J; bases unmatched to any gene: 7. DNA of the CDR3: TGTGCCAGCAGCTCCGGGACTAGTTTCCAGCAGTACTTC. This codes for CASSSGTSFQQYF.

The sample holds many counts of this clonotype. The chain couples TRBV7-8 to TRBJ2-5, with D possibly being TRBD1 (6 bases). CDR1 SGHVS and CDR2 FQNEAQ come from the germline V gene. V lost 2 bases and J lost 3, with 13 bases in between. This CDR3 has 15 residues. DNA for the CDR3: TGTGCCAGCAGCTTAACGGGGACAAGAAAAGAGACCCAGTACTTC. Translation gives CASSLTGTRKETQYF.

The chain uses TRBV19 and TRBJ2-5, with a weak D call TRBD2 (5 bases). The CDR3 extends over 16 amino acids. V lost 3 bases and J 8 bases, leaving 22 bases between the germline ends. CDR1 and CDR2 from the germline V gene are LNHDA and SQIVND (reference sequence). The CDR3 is CASSMDGLPGADTQYF. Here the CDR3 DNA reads TGTGCCAGTAGTATGGACGGACTGCCGGGCGCGGATACCCAGTACTTC.

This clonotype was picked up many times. The CDR3: CSINRNTGELFF. In nucleotides, the CDR3 is TGCAGCATTAACAGGAACACCGGGGAGCTGTTTTTT. The J gene is TRBJ2-2, the V gene TRBV29-1; no clear D gene. The CDR3 extends over 12 amino acids. V lost 8 bases and J 1 base, leaving 8 bases between the germline ends. CDR1 and CDR2 (germline): SQVTM, ANQGSEA.

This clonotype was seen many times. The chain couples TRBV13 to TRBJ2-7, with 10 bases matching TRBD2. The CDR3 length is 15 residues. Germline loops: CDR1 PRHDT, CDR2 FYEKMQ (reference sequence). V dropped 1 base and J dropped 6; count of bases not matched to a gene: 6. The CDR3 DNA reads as TGTGCCAGCAGCTTAGCGGGACTAGCGTATCCCGAGCAGTACTTC. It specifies CASSLAGLAYPEQYF.

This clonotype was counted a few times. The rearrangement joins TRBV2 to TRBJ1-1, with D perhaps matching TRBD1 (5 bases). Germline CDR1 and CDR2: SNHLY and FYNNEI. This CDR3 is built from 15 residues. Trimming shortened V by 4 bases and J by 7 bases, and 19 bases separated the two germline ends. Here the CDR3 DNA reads TGTGCCAGCAGTGTACAACGACATGGGGCGAATGAAGCTTTCTTT. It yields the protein CASSVQRHGANEAFF.

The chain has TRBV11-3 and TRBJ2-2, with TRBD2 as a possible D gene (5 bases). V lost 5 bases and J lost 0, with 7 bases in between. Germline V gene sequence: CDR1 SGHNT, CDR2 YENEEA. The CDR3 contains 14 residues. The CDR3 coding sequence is TGTGCCAGCAGCGAGGGATCGAACACCGGGGAGCTGTTTTTT. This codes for CASSEGSNTGELFF.

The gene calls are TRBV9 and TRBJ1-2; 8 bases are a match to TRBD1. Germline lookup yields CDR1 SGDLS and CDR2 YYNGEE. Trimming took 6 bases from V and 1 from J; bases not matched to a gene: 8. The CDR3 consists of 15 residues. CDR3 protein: CASTLSGGFNYGYTF. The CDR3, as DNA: TGTGCCAGCACCCTCTCAGGGGGCTTTAACTATGGCTACACCTTC.